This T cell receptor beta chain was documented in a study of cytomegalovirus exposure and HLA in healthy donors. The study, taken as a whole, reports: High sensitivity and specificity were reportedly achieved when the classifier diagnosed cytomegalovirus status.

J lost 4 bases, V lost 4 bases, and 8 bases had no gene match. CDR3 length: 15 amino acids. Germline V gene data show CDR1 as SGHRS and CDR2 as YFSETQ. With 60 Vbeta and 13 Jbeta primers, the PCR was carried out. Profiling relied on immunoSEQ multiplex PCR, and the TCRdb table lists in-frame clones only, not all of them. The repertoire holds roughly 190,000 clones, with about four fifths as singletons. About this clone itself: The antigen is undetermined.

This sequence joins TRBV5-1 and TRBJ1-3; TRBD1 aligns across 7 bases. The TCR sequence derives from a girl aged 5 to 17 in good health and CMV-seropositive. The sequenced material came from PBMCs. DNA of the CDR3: TGCGCCAGCAGCCCAAGACAGGGTTCCGGAAACACCATATATTTT. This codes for CASSPRQGSGNTIYF.